These 20 T cell receptor beta chains were all obtained from the same sample, sequenced in a study of metastatic and nonmetastatic thyroid tumors. All patients reached thyroid surgery having received no treatment beforehand. MiXCR was used by TCRdb to re-call the PCR reads. The sample has around 22,000 clones, approximately 10% seen once. The sequencing sample was made of blood. The receptors were gathered from a female donor with papillary thyroid cancer or a benign thyroid nodule (not recorded which). Some clones in this sample may be carry-over from other donors' samples.

This clone was seen at least ten times. The rearrangement joins TRBV19 to TRBJ2-1; tentatively, D is TRBD2 (6 bases). CDR1 and CDR2 (germline): LNHDA, SQIVND (reference sequence). V dropped 6 bases and J dropped 2 bases, with 11 bases sitting between them. This CDR3 is built from 14 residues. The CDR3 DNA follows: TGTGCCAGTAGCCCCAGGAGGGCCTACAATGAGCAGTTCTTC. It yields the protein CASSPRRAYNEQFF.

In this sample, this clone turned up many times. V is TRBV3-1 and J is TRBJ2-7; D remains ambiguous. The length of the CDR3 is 13 residues. Trimming took off 1 base at V and 5 bases at J, with 9 bases between the two ends. Germline assignment: CDR1 LGHDT and CDR2 YNNKEL (reference sequence). The CDR3 reads CASSQVGTDEQYF. DNA for the CDR3: TGTGCCAGCAGCCAAGTGGGAACCGACGAGCAGTACTTC.

This clone was observed many times. This chain links TRBV7-9 with TRBJ1-1; weak D call: TRBD1 (6 bases). Trimming took off 5 bases at V and 0 bases at J, with 10 bases between the two ends. This CDR3 spans 14 amino acids. The germline gives CDR1 SEHNR, CDR2 FQNEAQ (reference sequence). CDR3 coding DNA: TGTGCCAGCAGCCAGGACAGTTTGAACACTGAAGCTTTCTTT. Translated: CASSQDSLNTEAFF.

On this clone: This could be a read error, since a much larger clone is one nucleotide away. Other nucleotide sequences from this sample produce the same CDR3. CDR3 region: CASSVGGGYSGANVLTF. CDR3 sequence (DNA): TGTGCCAGCAGCGTAGGAGGGGGATACTCTGGGGCCAACGTACTGACTTTC. The chain carries TRBV9 and TRBJ2-6, with D tentatively TRBD1 (6 bases). The CDR3 spans 17 residues. The germline V gene encodes CDR1 SGDLS and CDR2 YYNGEE.

The table lists this clone with many counts. The chain joins TRBV11-1 to TRBJ2-2; D ambiguous. The V gene's germline CDR1 is SGHAT and CDR2 FQDESV (reference sequence). The V gene lost 1 base and the J gene lost 4 bases, with 19 bases spanning the gap. CDR3 length: 18 residues. CDR3 residues: CASSLVGNGLRGTGELFF. CDR3 bases: TGTGCCAGCAGCTTAGTTGGAAACGGCCTGCGAGGCACCGGGGAGCTGTTTTTT.

This clone is labeled as large. The genes are TRBV6-1 and TRBJ2-2; no definite D call. V was trimmed by 4 bases and J by 4 bases, leaving 13 bases between them. The germline gives CDR1 MNHNS, CDR2 SASEGT. The CDR3 contains 15 residues. For the CDR3, the DNA is TGTGCCAGCAGTGTTCTTACAGCCCCCACCGGGGAGCTGTTTTTT. Its translation: CASSVLTAPTGELFF.

About this clone: This is likely a read error, given that the CDR3 carries no conserved phenylalanine or tryptophan at its end. V gene TRBV7-2 combines with J gene TRBJ1-2; D is uncertain. The CDR3 has 12 amino acids. V was cut by 1 base and J by 4 bases, with 4 bases left in between. Germline V gene data show CDR1 as SGHTA and CDR2 as FQGNSA. The CDR3 DNA is TGTGCCAGCAGCTTAGTCAGCTATGGCTACACCCTC. Amino acids: CASSLVSYGYTL.

This clone was seen ten or more times. This chain joins TRBV5-1 and TRBJ2-3, with D perhaps assigned TRBD1 or TRBD2 (5 bases each). This CDR3 region has 15 residues. The V and J ends lost 0 bases and 4 bases respectively, with 12 bases between them. Germline V CDR1 and CDR2: SGHRS, YFSETQ. The chain's CDR3 is CASSLGGAGSDTQYF. The CDR3 coding sequence is TGCGCCAGCAGCTTGGGGGGCGCGGGCTCAGATACGCAGTATTTT. Complete variable domain (other parts from reference TRBV5-1 and TRBJ2-3): KAGVTQTPRYLIKTRGQQVTLSCSPISGHRSVSWYQQTPGQGLQFLFEYFSETQRNKGNFPGRFSGRQFSNSRSEMNVSTLELGDSALYLCASSLGGAGSDTQYFGPGTRLTVL.

This clone was counted once. This chain joins TRBV20-1 and TRBJ1-5; D perhaps matches TRBD1 (5 bases). Trimming cost V 0 bases and J 10 bases, with 19 bases left between them. Germline V lookup: CDR1 DFQATT, CDR2 SNEGSKA (reference sequence). The CDR3 has 15 amino acids. The CDR3 DNA follows: TGCAGTGCTAGAGATGTCCAGGGTGCGGGTCATCCCCAGCATTTT. As protein: CSARDVQGAGHPQHF.

This clone has a handful of counts. The V call is TRBV4-2, the J call TRBJ2-1, with 8 positions matching TRBD2. The germline V gene has CDR1 LGHNA and CDR2 YNFKEQ. This CDR3 has 15 residues. The J segment lost 6 bases and the V segment lost 4 bases, leaving 8 bases of the junction unmatched. CDR3 in DNA: TGTGCCAGCAGCCCTATAGCGGGACGGCCCAATGAGCAGTTCTTC. Amino acid sequence: CASSPIAGRPNEQFF.

This clone was seen repeatedly, ten times or more. V and J are TRBV7-8 and TRBJ1-5; D ambiguous. Per germline, CDR1 SGHVS and CDR2 FQNEAQ. V gave up 5 bases and J gave up 6 bases, with 17 bases separating them. The CDR3 consists of 15 residues. As DNA, the CDR3 is TGTGCCAGCAGCCGCAATTTCGGGGAGGGTCAGCCCCAGCATTTT. Translation: CASSRNFGEGQPQHF.

This clone was detected ten times or more. V usage is TRBV11-2 and J usage is TRBJ2-3; D is uncertain. Per the germline V gene, CDR1 is SGHAT and CDR2 is FQNNGV. Trimming stripped 1 base from V and 2 bases from J, with 13 bases between. CDR3 length equals 16 residues. This CDR3 reads CASSLVSARYTDTQYF. CDR3 coding DNA: TGTGCCAGCAGCTTAGTTAGTGCCAGATACACAGATACGCAGTATTTT.

As concerns this clone: With a much larger clone just one base away, this may be a read error. This chain connects TRBV5-6 to TRBJ2-3; no definite D call. This CDR3 comprises 12 residues. Germline CDR1 SGHDT, CDR2 YYEEEE. CDR3 coding DNA: TGTGCCAGCATCTTGGGCACAGATACGCAGTATTTT. Protein product: CASILGTDTQYF.

As to this clone: Germline is not matched at one junction end, which may reflect a read error. This chain connects TRBV18 to TRBJ2-7; TRBD2 matches 10 bases. The CDR3 extends over 19 amino acids. In germline, CDR1 is KGHSH, CDR2 LQKENI. The CDR3 bases are TGTGCCAGCTCATCACCCCAAGGAAAAGCGGGAGGGCCTTGGTGCGAGCAGTACTTC. Translated, it gives CASSSPQGKAGGPWCEQYF.

This clone was recorded many times. The gene calls are TRBV7-2 and TRBJ2-2; 7 nucleotides match TRBD2. This CDR3 contains 17 residues. Trimming at V came to 0 bases and at J to 6 bases, leaving 10 bases not matched to a gene. Looked up from germline, CDR1 is SGHTA and CDR2 is FQGNSA. CDR3 protein: CASSLAKWRESAGELFF. Written as DNA, the CDR3 is TGTGCCAGCAGCTTAGCTAAATGGCGGGAGTCGGCCGGGGAGCTGTTTTTT. Complete variable domain (other parts from reference TRBV7-2 and TRBJ2-2): GAGVSQSPSNKVTEKGKDVELRCDPISGHTALYWYRQSLGQGLEFLIYFQGNSAPDKSGLPSDRFSAERTGGSVSTLTIQRTQQEDSAVYLCASSLAKWRESAGELFFGEGSRLTVL.

This clone was seen repeatedly, ten times or more. V gene TRBV12-3 or TRBV12-4 combines with J gene TRBJ2-3, with 14 bases identical to TRBD2. J was trimmed by 5 bases and V by 4 bases; bases with no gene match: 8. There are 17 residues in the CDR3. In nucleotides, the CDR3 is TGTGCCAGCAGTTCCCCGGGACTAGCGGGAGAGGGAGATACGCAGTATTTT. Its translation is CASSSPGLAGEGDTQYF.

In its sample, this clone was seen a few times. The CDR3 does not end in the conserved phenylalanine or tryptophan, so this is likely a read error. The chain carries TRBV28 and TRBJ2-7; a possible D gene is TRBD2 (6 bases). Per germline, CDR1 MDHEN and CDR2 SYDVKM. V was cut by 5 bases and J by 0 bases, with 20 bases left in between. CDR3 length equals 17 residues. In DNA, the CDR3 is TGTGCCAGCAGTAACCCTTCCATACCAGCGGGCTCCTACGAGCAGTACATC. Amino acids: CASSNPSIPAGSYEQYI.

This clone was recorded many times. The chain employs TRBV28 and TRBJ2-2, with 10 positions matching TRBD1. CDR3 length equals 14 residues. CDR1 MDHEN and CDR2 SYDVKM come from the germline V gene. The junction had 4 bases not matched to a gene; V was cut back by 5 bases and J by 7 bases. The CDR3 DNA reads TGTGCCAGCAGTAGACAGGGGGCGGGCGGGGAGCTGTTTTTT. It specifies CASSRQGAGGELFF.

This clone was detected only a few times. The rearrangement links TRBV12-3 or TRBV12-4 to TRBJ1-6; no reliable D call. The CDR3 sequence is 14 residues long. V was cut by 5 bases and J by 6 bases, with 11 bases left in between. This CDR3 is CASSPGRLNSPLHF. For the CDR3, the DNA is TGTGCCAGCAGTCCGGGCCGTCTTAATTCACCCCTCCACTTT.

This clone was counted ten times or more. The chain links TRBV27 to TRBJ2-5, with TRBD1 identical over 10 bases. The CDR3 totals 15 residues. Germline CDR1 is MNHEY and CDR2 is SMNVEV (reference sequence). After removal of 5 bases from V and 5 bases from J, the junction contained 8 bases not matched to a gene. In DNA, the CDR3 is TGTGCCAGCAGTGACTGGGACAGGGGTGAGGAGACCCAGTACTTC. Protein: CASSDWDRGEETQYF.